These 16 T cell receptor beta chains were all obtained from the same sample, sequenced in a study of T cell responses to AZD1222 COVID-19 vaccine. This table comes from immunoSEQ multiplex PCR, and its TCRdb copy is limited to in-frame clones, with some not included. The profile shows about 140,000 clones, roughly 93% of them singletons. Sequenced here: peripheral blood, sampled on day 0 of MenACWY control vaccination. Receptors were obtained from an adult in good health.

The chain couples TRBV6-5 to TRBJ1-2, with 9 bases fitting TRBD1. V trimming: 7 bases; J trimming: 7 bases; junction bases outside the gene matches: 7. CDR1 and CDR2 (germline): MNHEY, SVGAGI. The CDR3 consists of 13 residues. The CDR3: CASTRDRAIGYTF. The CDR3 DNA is TGTGCCAGCACCCGGGACAGGGCGATTGGCTACACCTTC.

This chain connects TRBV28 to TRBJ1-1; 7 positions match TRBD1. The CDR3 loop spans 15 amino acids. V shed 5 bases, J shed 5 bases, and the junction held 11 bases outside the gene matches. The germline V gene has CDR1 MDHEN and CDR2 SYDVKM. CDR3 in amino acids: CASSPPLTGWTEAFF. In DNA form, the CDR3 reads TGTGCCAGCAGTCCCCCCCTGACAGGGTGGACTGAAGCTTTCTTT.

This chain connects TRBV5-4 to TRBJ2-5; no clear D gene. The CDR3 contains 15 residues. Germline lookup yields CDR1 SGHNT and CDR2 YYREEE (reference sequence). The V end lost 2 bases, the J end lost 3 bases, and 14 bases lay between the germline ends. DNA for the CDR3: TGTGCCAGCAGCTTAGGTTGGCGGAACGAAGAGACCCAGTACTTC. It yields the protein CASSLGWRNEETQYF. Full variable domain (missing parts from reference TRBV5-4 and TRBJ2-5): ETGVTQSPTHLIKTRGQQVTLRCSSQSGHNTVSWYQQALGQGPQFIFQYYREEENGRGNFPPRFSGLQFPNYSSELNVNALELDDSALYLCASSLGWRNEETQYFGPGTRLLVL.

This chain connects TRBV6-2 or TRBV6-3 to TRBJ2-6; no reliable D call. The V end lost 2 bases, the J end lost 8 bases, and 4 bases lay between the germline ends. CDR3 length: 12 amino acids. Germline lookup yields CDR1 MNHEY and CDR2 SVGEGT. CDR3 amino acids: CASSYVPNVLTF. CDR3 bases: TGTGCCAGCAGTTACGTACCCAACGTCCTGACTTTC.

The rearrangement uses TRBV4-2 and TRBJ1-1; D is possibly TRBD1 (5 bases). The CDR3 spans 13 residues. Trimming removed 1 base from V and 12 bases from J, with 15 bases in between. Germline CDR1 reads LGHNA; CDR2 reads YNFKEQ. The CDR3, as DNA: TGTGCCAGCAGCCAAGGGGAGCGGGGGAGGTCTTTCTTT. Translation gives CASSQGERGRSFF.

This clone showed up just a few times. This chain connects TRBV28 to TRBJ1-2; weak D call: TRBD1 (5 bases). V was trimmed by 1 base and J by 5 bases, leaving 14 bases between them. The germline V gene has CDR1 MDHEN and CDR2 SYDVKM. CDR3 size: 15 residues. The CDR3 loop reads CASSLLGEFRYGYTF. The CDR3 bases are TGTGCCAGCAGTTTATTAGGGGAGTTTAGGTATGGCTACACCTTC.

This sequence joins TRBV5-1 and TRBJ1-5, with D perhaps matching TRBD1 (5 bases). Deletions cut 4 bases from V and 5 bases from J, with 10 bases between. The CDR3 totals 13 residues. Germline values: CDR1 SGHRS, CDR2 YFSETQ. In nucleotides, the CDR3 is TGCGCCAGCAGCGTGGGGACCGATCAGCCCCAGCATTTT. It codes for CASSVGTDQPQHF.

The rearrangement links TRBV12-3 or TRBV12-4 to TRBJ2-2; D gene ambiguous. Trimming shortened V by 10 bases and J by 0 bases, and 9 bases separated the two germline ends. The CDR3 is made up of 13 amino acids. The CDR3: CATERTNTGELFF. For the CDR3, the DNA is TGTGCCACCGAGAGAACGAACACCGGGGAGCTGTTTTTT.

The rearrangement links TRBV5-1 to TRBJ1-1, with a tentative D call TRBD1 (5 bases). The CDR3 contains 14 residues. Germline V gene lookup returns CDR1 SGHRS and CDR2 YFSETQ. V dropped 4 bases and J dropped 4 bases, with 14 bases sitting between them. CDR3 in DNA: TGCGCCAGCAGCGGCACGACCGGGGGCACTGAAGCTTTCTTT. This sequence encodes CASSGTTGGTEAFF.

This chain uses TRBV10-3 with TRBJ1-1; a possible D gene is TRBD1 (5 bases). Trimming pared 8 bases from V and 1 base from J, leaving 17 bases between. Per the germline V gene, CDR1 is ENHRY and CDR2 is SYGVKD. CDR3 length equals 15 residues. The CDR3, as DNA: TGTGCCATCGGGGGGAACACGGCAGGGAACACTGAAGCTTTCTTT. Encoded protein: CAIGGNTAGNTEAFF.

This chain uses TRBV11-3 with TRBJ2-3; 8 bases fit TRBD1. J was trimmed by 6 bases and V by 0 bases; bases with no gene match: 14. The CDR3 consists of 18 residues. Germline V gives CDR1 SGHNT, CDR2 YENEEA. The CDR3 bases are TGTGCCAGCAGCTTAGAAAGCGTGCGGACAGGGAAAACGGATACGCAGTATTTT. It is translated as CASSLESVRTGKTDTQYF. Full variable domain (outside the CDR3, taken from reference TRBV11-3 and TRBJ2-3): EAGVVQSPRYKIIEKKQPVAFWCNPISGHNTLYWYLQNLGQGPELLIRYENEEAVDDSQLPKDRFSAERLKGVDSTLKIQPAELGDSAVYLCASSLESVRTGKTDTQYFGPGTRLTVL.

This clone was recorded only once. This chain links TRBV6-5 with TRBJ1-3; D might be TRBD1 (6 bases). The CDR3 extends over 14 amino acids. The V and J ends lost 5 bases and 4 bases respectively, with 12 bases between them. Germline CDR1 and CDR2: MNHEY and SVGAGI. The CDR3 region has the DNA TGTGCCAGCAGTCCGCAGGGGTCGGGAAACACCATATATTTT. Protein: CASSPQGSGNTIYF.

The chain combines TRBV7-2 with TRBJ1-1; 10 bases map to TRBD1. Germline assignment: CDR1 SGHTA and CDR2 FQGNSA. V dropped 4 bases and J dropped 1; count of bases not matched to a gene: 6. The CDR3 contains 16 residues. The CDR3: CASSWTGGYENTEAFF. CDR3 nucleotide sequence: TGTGCCAGCAGCTGGACAGGGGGGTATGAGAACACTGAAGCTTTCTTT. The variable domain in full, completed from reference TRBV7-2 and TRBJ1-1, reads GAGVSQSPSNKVTEKGKDVELRCDPISGHTALYWYRQSLGQGLEFLIYFQGNSAPDKSGLPSDRFSAERTGGSVSTLTIQRTQQEDSAVYLCASSWTGGYENTEAFFGQGTRLTVV.

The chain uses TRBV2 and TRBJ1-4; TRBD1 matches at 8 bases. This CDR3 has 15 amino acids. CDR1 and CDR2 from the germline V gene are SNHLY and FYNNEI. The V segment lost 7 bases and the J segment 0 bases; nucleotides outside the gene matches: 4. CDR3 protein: CASTGQGATNEKLFF. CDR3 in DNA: TGTGCCAGCACCGGACAGGGTGCAACTAATGAAAAACTGTTTTTT.

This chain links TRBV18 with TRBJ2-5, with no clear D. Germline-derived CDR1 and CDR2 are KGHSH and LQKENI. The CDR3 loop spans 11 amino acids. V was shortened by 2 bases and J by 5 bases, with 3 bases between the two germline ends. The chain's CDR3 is CASSPAETQYF. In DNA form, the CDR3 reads TGTGCCAGCTCACCAGCGGAGACCCAGTACTTC.

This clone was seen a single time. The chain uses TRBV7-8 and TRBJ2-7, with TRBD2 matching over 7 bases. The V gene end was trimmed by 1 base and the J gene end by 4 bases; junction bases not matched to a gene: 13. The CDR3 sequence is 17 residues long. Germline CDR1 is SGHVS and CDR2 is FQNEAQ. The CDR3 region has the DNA TGTGCCAGCAGCTTAGATCGCCTCCTTGGGGGGGGTTACGAGCAGTACTTC. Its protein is CASSLDRLLGGGYEQYF.